This entry lists 8 T cell receptor beta chains sequenced from one sample in a study of T-cell reconstitution after alpha-beta-depleted transplantation in children (dated by TCRdb to 2016 to 2017). The protocol used for the library was PCR. Sequenced using an Illumina HiSeq 2500. Molecular barcoding was employed in the preparation of TCR libraries, with unique molecular identifiers being used to normalize TCRbeta repertoire quantification. TCRdb trimmed the raw reads at Q25, called clones with MiXCR and kept productive beta chains. Each record represents a unique CDR3 protein, reported with the most common genes and DNA among its rows. The sample data list approximately 230,000 distinct CDR3 sequences, and roughly a quarter of these were observed just once. The ten largest account for about 5% of the sample. This specimen's treatment or condition label, per the study, means: allogeneic hematopoietic cell transplantation with graft depleted of TCRalphabeta T cells and CD19 B cells.

Sequencing was performed on PBMCs, mostly from graft donor cells, taken 360 days after TCRalphabeta/CD19-depleted stem cell transplant. Receptors originate from a female patient aged 2-10 years who had a stem cell transplant for congenital amegakaryocytic thrombocytopenia, so the T cells may come from the graft donor.

The chain couples TRBV4-1 to TRBJ2-1; tentative D call: TRBD2 (7 bases). The CDR3 is 16 amino acids. V was cut by 5 bases and J by 6 bases, with 20 bases left in between. CDR1 MGHRA and CDR2 YSYEKL come from the germline V gene. The CDR3 sequence: CASSYLPGGGANEQFF. The CDR3 coding sequence is TGCGCCAGCAGCTATCTGCCCGGTGGGGGGGCCAATGAGCAGTTCTTC.

The chain carries TRBV21-1 and TRBJ2-3; TRBD1 is taken as the D call from the table, unchecked against the DNA. TRBV21-1 counts as a pseudogene. The CDR3 covers 19 residues. This CDR3 is CASSKGPVVRDSHVYTQYF. In DNA, the CDR3 is TGTGCCAGCAGCAAAGGGCCCGTGGTCCGGGACAGCCATGTTTATACGCAGTATTTT.

CDR3 sequence (DNA): TGTGCCAGCAGCCAAGAGGATAGCAATCAGCCCCAGCATTTT. Translated, it gives CASSQEDSNQPQHF. The V and J genes are TRBV4-2 and TRBJ1-5; no clear D gene. CDR1 is LGHNA and CDR2 is YNFKEQ in the germline V gene. The CDR3 has 14 amino acids. V shed 0 bases and J shed 0 bases, with 3 bases lying between them.

The chain employs TRBV28 and TRBJ2-5, with D perhaps TRBD1 (5 bases). CDR3 length: 16 amino acids. The germline gives CDR1 MDHEN, CDR2 SYDVKM. The V gene lost 5 bases and the J gene lost 4 bases, with 20 bases spanning the gap. This chain's CDR3 is CASSGARIPAPETQYF. The CDR3 nucleotides are TGTGCCAGCAGTGGGGCCAGGATTCCCGCTCCAGAGACCCAGTACTTC.

The chain uses TRBV11-2 and TRBJ2-7, with 9 bases identical to TRBD2. This CDR3 contains 18 residues. Germline-derived CDR1 and CDR2 are SGHAT and FQNNGV. V trimming: 0 bases; J trimming: 3 bases; junction bases outside the gene matches: 12. The DNA of the CDR3 is TGTGCCAGCAGCTTAGAGGTAGCGGGAGTCCATATAATCTACGAGCAGTACTTC. Translation gives CASSLEVAGVHIIYEQYF. The full variable domain, its missing parts supplied by reference TRBV11-2 and TRBJ2-7, is EAGVAQSPRYKIIEKRQSVAFWCNPISGHATLYWYQQILGQGPKLLIQFQNNGVVDDSQLPKDRFSAERLKGVDSTLKIQPAKLEDSAVYLCASSLEVAGVHIIYEQYFGPGTRLTVT.

The chain employs TRBV19 and TRBJ2-3; a weak D match, TRBD1 (5 bases). The V and J ends lost 1 base and 4 bases respectively, with 15 bases between them. This CDR3 region has 16 residues. CDR1 is LNHDA, CDR2 SQIVND, per germline (reference sequence). The CDR3 DNA reads TGTGCCAGTAGTATAGCCTATTCCCAGGGCTCAGATACGCAGTATTTT. Residues: CASSIAYSQGSDTQYF.

V usage is TRBV12-3 or TRBV12-4 and J usage is TRBJ2-7; no clear D gene. The length of the CDR3 is 12 residues. The V gene lost 6 bases and the J gene lost 6 bases, with 12 bases spanning the gap. The CDR3 protein is CASSQIGREQYF. CDR3 DNA sequence: TGTGCCAGCAGCCAGATCGGGCGCGAGCAGTACTTC.

This clonotype was counted a few times. The V gene is TRBV20-1, the J gene TRBJ2-7; 8 bases are shared with TRBD2. Germline-derived CDR1 and CDR2 are DFQATT and SNEGSKA (reference sequence). With V trimmed by 3 bases and J by 4 bases, 5 bases remained unmatched. The CDR3 runs to 13 residues. The CDR3 reads CSASVAGNYEQYF. CDR3 DNA: TGCAGTGCTAGCGTAGCGGGGAATTACGAGCAGTACTTC.